This entry lists 23 T cell receptor beta chains sequenced from one sample in a study of T-cell memory formation after mild COVID-19 (dated by TCRdb to about 2021). Library method: 5' RACE. TCRdb lists the instrument as Illumina NovaSeq 6000. The public sequencing data were trimmed at Q25 with fastp and processed into clonotypes with MiXCR by TCRdb, which kept only in-frame beta chains. Each entry merges the rows of one CDR3 protein and shows their most common DNA and genes. The table for this sample lists 470,000 or so distinct CDR3 sequences; 18% of them were counted only once. In total, the top ten clones hold around an eighth of the sample. Sequencing was performed on PBMCs or a T cell subset sorted from them (not recorded which). The receptors originated from an adult woman who had mild COVID-19 (a few samples of this study predate the infection). The sample titles of this study are shuffled in the database, so cell type and time point are left out; the donor was told from shared clones.

V usage is TRBV12-3 or TRBV12-4 and J usage is TRBJ2-6, with D hard to call. This CDR3 is 15 amino acids long. V lost 5 bases, J lost 0 bases, and 8 bases lay in between. The CDR3 sequence is CASSPQVSGANVLTF. Written as DNA, the CDR3 is TGTGCCAGCAGTCCGCAGGTCTCTGGGGCCAACGTCCTGACTTTC.

Only a few counts were recorded for this clonotype. This chain links TRBV5-5 with TRBJ2-1; tentatively, D is TRBD2 (6 bases). Trimming removed 3 bases at V and 7 bases at J, with 11 bases between. Germline assignment: CDR1 SGHKS and CDR2 YYEKEE (reference sequence). This CDR3 spans 13 amino acids. CDR3 DNA: TGTGCCAGCAGCTGGGGCGGGGAAAATGAGCAGTTCTTC. Translated, it gives CASSWGGENEQFF.

This clonotype occurred a few times. J is TRBJ2-3 and V is TRBV5-1; D might be TRBD2 (5 bases). V was pared by 3 bases and J by 0 bases, with 17 bases between. This CDR3 contains 17 residues. The V gene's germline CDR1 is SGHRS and CDR2 YFSETQ. The CDR3 region has the DNA TGCGCCAGCAGCTCCTCCCCGGCGGGCACGAGCACAGATACGCAGTATTTT. Residues: CASSSSPAGTSTDTQYF. Full variable domain (rest looked up from reference TRBV5-1 and TRBJ2-3): KAGVTQTPRYLIKTRGQQVTLSCSPISGHRSVSWYQQTPGQGLQFLFEYFSETQRNKGNFPGRFSGRQFSNSRSEMNVSTLELGDSALYLCASSSSPAGTSTDTQYFGPGTRLTVL.

The chain employs TRBV5-4 and TRBJ1-1, with 9 bases matching TRBD1. Trimming at V came to 3 bases and at J to 1 base, leaving 10 bases not matched to a gene. Germline V gives CDR1 SGHNT, CDR2 YYREEE (reference sequence). This CDR3 has 17 residues. This chain's CDR3 is CASSSYPPGQGNTEAFF. CDR3 coding DNA: TGTGCCAGCAGCTCCTACCCCCCGGGACAGGGGAACACTGAAGCTTTCTTT.

The CDR3 DNA reads TGTGCCAGCAGTGCTGTTGTGCCTAGCGGTGGCTACACCGGGGAGCTGTTTTTT. This encodes CASSAVVPSGGYTGELFF. The gene calls are TRBV6-4 and TRBJ2-2, with 7 bases that match TRBD2. This CDR3 has 18 residues. V lost 4 bases, J lost 3 bases, and 14 bases stayed unmatched. Germline-derived CDR1 and CDR2 are MRHNA and SNTAGT.

In this sample, this clonotype turned up a few times. For the CDR3, the DNA is TGTGCCAGCAGCTTGCTACGACTAGCGGGAGGGCAAAGGATAAATGAGCAGTTCTTC. Protein sequence: CASSLLRLAGGQRINEQFF. The J gene is TRBJ2-1, the V gene TRBV7-2; 14 nucleotides align to TRBD2. The V gene's germline CDR1 is SGHTA and CDR2 FQGNSA. V was pared by 3 bases and J by 7 bases, with 14 bases of the junction left unmatched. This CDR3 has 19 amino acids.

The J gene is TRBJ1-3, the V gene TRBV30; perhaps TRBD1 as D (6 bases). The CDR3 runs to 15 residues. Trimming pared 3 bases from V and 4 bases from J, leaving 16 bases between. Germline V gene sequence: CDR1 GTSNPN, CDR2 SVGIG (reference sequence). The DNA for the CDR3 is TGTGCCTGGAGGTGGGGGCGAGGACACGGAAACACCATATATTTT. Its protein is CAWRWGRGHGNTIYF.

This clonotype was recorded a few times. This sequence joins TRBV15 and TRBJ2-6; D is tentatively TRBD1 or TRBD2 (5 bases each). The CDR3 totals 16 residues. V lost 3 bases to trimming and J lost 2 bases, with 11 bases between them. In germline, CDR1 is LNHNV, CDR2 YYDKDF (reference sequence). CDR3 DNA: TGTGCCACCAGCAGGGGACCGGGAACTGGGGCCAACGTCCTGACTTTC. Its translation is CATSRGPGTGANVLTF.

The rearrangement uses TRBV12-3 or TRBV12-4 and TRBJ1-1, with D possibly matching TRBD1 (6 bases). Trimming shortened V by 5 bases and J by 0 bases, and 10 bases separated the two germline ends. The CDR3 loop spans 14 amino acids. This CDR3 is CASSPPGVNTEAFF. CDR3 in DNA: TGTGCCAGCAGTCCCCCAGGGGTGAACACTGAAGCTTTCTTT.

The V and J genes are TRBV24-1 and TRBJ2-3; D perhaps matches TRBD1 (5 bases). This CDR3 is built from 14 residues. CDR1 is KGHDR and CDR2 is SFDVKD in the germline V gene. Trimming took 7 bases from V and 0 from J, leaving 10 bases between them. CDR3 protein: CATRGHSSTDTQYF. CDR3 DNA sequence: TGTGCCACCAGAGGACACTCGAGCACAGATACGCAGTATTTT.

This sequence joins TRBV10-3 and TRBJ1-1; D is unclear. CDR3 size: 13 residues. Trimming removed 7 bases at V and 0 bases at J, with 9 bases between. Germline V gene data show CDR1 as ENHRY and CDR2 as SYGVKD. CDR3 nucleotides: TGTGCCATCAAGGAGGCGATGAACACTGAAGCTTTCTTT. It is translated as CAIKEAMNTEAFF.

This clonotype was detected only a few times. The genes are TRBV12-3 or TRBV12-4 and TRBJ2-7, with 11 bases identical to TRBD2. V was clipped by 4 bases and J by 2 bases; unmatched bases: 7. The CDR3 loop spans 16 amino acids. In nucleotides, the CDR3 is TGTGCCAGCAGTTCTCCTGGGACTAGCGGCACCTACGAGCAGTACTTC. Its protein is CASSSPGTSGTYEQYF.

Concerning this clonotype: A clone one base away is much larger, so this may be a read error. Here the CDR3 DNA reads TGTGCCAGCAGCGACCACGGCCCCGGCTCCTACAATGAGCAGTTCTTC. The encoded protein is CASSDHGPGSYNEQFF. The J gene is TRBJ2-1, the V gene TRBV6-2 or TRBV6-3; D is unclear. The CDR3 runs 16 residues. V was pared by 6 bases and J by 0 bases, with 15 bases between. The germline V gene has CDR1 MNHEY and CDR2 SVGEGT.

This clonotype was observed many times. The chain combines TRBV12-3 or TRBV12-4 with TRBJ1-3; tentatively, D is TRBD1 (5 bases). The CDR3 is made up of 14 amino acids. Trimming cost V 9 bases and J 4 bases, with 16 bases left between them. The CDR3 nucleotides read TGTGCCAGTAGATGGGCGGGGGAAGGAAACACCATATATTTT. This sequence encodes CASRWAGEGNTIYF.

The table lists this clonotype with a few counts. V and J are TRBV9 and TRBJ2-1; TRBD1 is a possible D gene (7 bases). CDR1 is SGDLS, CDR2 YYNGEE, per germline. This CDR3 has 17 amino acids. V was clipped by 5 bases and J by 9 bases, with 27 bases between them. The chain's CDR3 is CASSGSGGTAYKGEQFF. For the CDR3, the DNA is TGTGCCAGCAGTGGCTCCGGCGGGACAGCATACAAGGGTGAGCAGTTCTTC.

This clonotype was seen ten or more times. The chain has TRBV12-3 or TRBV12-4 and TRBJ2-1; 12 nucleotides agree with TRBD2. This CDR3 contains 16 residues. Trimming took 6 bases from V and 6 from J; bases not matched to a gene: 9. The CDR3 nucleotides read TGTGCCAGCAGACCGACTAGCGGGGGCCGAAGCAATGAGCAGTTCTTC. Residues: CASRPTSGGRSNEQFF.

This clonotype occurred a few times. CDR3 in amino acids: CASSYGGRSTFEQFF. CDR3 nucleotides: TGTGCCAGCAGTTACGGGGGGCGGTCTACATTTGAGCAGTTCTTC. The chain couples TRBV6-2 or TRBV6-3 to TRBJ2-1, with D possibly called TRBD1 or TRBD2 (6 bases each). Germline loops: CDR1 MNHEY, CDR2 SVGEGT. The CDR3 totals 15 residues. V was pared by 2 bases and J by 9 bases, with 17 bases between.

This clonotype was detected only a few times. The chain has TRBV2 and TRBJ2-7; 9 bases are a match to TRBD1. CDR1 is SNHLY, CDR2 FYNNEI, per germline. The ends lost 9 bases at V and 5 bases at J; junction bases unmatched: 8. The CDR3 length is 13 residues. CDR3 sequence reads: CASCRDRDHEQYF. CDR3 nucleotides: TGTGCCAGTTGTAGGGACAGGGACCACGAGCAGTACTTC.

This clonotype was detected many times. This sequence joins TRBV5-1 and TRBJ2-7; 10 nucleotides line up with TRBD1. The CDR3 sequence is 14 residues long. Germline assignment: CDR1 SGHRS and CDR2 YFSETQ. V trimming: 4 bases; J trimming: 5 bases; junction bases outside the gene matches: 6. In nucleotides, the CDR3 is TGCGCCAGCAGCGAGGGACAGGGGACGGACGAGCAGTACTTC. Translating it yields CASSEGQGTDEQYF.

CDR3 DNA sequence: TGTGCCACCAGCCAGACAGGGTTTTTCGGCTACGAGCAGTACTTC. Its translation is CATSQTGFFGYEQYF. This chain joins TRBV24-1 and TRBJ2-7, with 7 bases fitting TRBD1. The germline gives CDR1 KGHDR, CDR2 SFDVKD. This CDR3 comprises 15 residues. V shed 7 bases and J 3 bases; nucleotides not matched to a gene: 11.

This clonotype was counted between two and nine times. V is TRBV9 and J is TRBJ2-3, with 8 nucleotides matching TRBD2. V shed 4 bases and J 0 bases; nucleotides not matched to a gene: 7. The germline V gene encodes CDR1 SGDLS and CDR2 YYNGEE. The CDR3 is 16 amino acids. CDR3 loop: CASSPGLASSTDTQYF. As DNA, the CDR3 is TGTGCCAGCAGCCCCGGACTAGCCTCTAGCACAGATACGCAGTATTTT. Drawing the rest from reference TRBV9 and TRBJ2-3, the complete variable domain is DSGVTQTPKHLITATGQRVTLRCSPRSGDLSVYWYQQSLDQGLQFLIQYYNGEERAKGNILERFSAQQFPDLHSELNLSSLELGDSALYFCASSPGLASSTDTQYFGPGTRLTVL.

This clonotype has a count of ten or more. The chain joins TRBV4-3 to TRBJ2-7, with 8 bases fitting TRBD1. V gave up 1 base and J gave up 3 bases; unmatched junction bases: 11. The CDR3 loop spans 17 amino acids. The germline gives CDR1 LGHNA, CDR2 YSLEER. The DNA of the CDR3 is TGCGCCAGCAGCCAAGGGGACAGGCAATACGGGGTCTACGAGCAGTACTTC. Translated: CASSQGDRQYGVYEQYF.

This rearrangement joins TRBV5-1 to TRBJ1-1; TRBD1 matches 9 bases. The V gene end was trimmed by 4 bases and the J gene end by 3 bases; junction bases not matched to a gene: 4. This CDR3 has 14 residues. Germline V gene lookup returns CDR1 SGHRS and CDR2 YFSETQ. CDR3 region: CASSRDRADTEAFF. The CDR3 bases are TGCGCCAGCAGCCGGGACAGGGCGGACACTGAAGCTTTCTTT.